The rows below give T cell receptor beta chains drawn from one sample of a study of response to subunit inactivated influenza vaccine. TCRdb passed the RT-PCR reads through MiXCR, listing each CDR3 protein once. The table includes about 300,000 distinct CDR3 sequences, 20% to 25% detected once. The sequenced sample was PBMCs from blood, obtained less than 22 months after vaccination. Receptors originate from a man between 45 and 75 years old who received an inactivated influenza vaccine. CDR3s leave out the opening cysteine and the closing phenylalanine or tryptophan.

J	V	CDR3
TRBJ2-2	TRBV11-2	ASRPSTGELF
TRBJ2-3	TRBV11-1	ASSLALIGGAGTDTQY
TRBJ1-6	TRBV6-1	ASSPTPTGTGNSPLH
TRBJ1-1	TRBV12-3/TRBV12-4	ASSFNQRNTEAF
TRBJ2-2	TRBV20-1	SARHQEHVTGELF
TRBJ1-5	TRBV5-5	ASSTNTGYGQPQH
TRBJ2-5	TRBV6-5	ASSIQGLETQY
TRBJ1-1	TRBV3-1	ASSNQGASTEAF
TRBJ1-1	TRBV7-2	ASSRRDRETNTEAF
TRBJ1-4	TRBV6-1	ASTLRGGLEEKLF
TRBJ1-1	TRBV12-3/TRBV12-4	ASSQGHRNTEAF
TRBJ1-1	TRBV6-8	ASIPNWRNTEAF
TRBJ1-6	TRBV6-1	ASWRGGGSYNSPLH
TRBJ1-2	TRBV5-1	ASSLSGTGINGYT
TRBJ1-5	TRBV4-1	ASSPRKPGTDHSNQPQH
TRBJ1-5	TRBV28	ASSRRGGRGLVNQPQH
TRBJ2-7	TRBV24-1	ATSDPPVPSHEQY
TRBJ2-5	TRBV4-2	ASSPRRGPRETQY
TRBJ2-1	TRBV19	ASSRGGLYNEQF
TRBJ1-3	TRBV6-5	ASSYSQRSGNTIY
TRBJ2-7	TRBV6-2/TRBV6-3	ASVGGDSYEQY
TRBJ2-3	TRBV5-1	ASSLGPGGAADTQY
TRBJ1-2	TRBV4-3	ASSQDHHSRGSGYT
TRBJ1-6	TRBV10-3	AIRETGSVPLH
TRBJ1-1	TRBV3-1	ASSQVSTEAF
TRBJ2-2	TRBV7-2	ASSLRTTGELF
TRBJ1-5	TRBV15	ATSRDINQPQH
TRBJ1-1	TRBV12-3/TRBV12-4	ATTGTAEAF
TRBJ1-5	TRBV6-2/TRBV6-3	ASSPTGILGQPQH
TRBJ2-1	TRBV2	ASSERGPSYNEQF
TRBJ2-5	TRBV20-1	SATQGTGVSSQY
TRBJ1-5	TRBV20-1	SARDVGDSSNQPQH
TRBJ1-2	TRBV7-2	ASSLGYRAGDYGYT
TRBJ1-5	TRBV3-1	ASSHQPTGNQPQH
TRBJ1-3	TRBV27	ASRGLSSGNTIY
TRBJ2-7	TRBV4-3	ASSQVPSGGYEQY
TRBJ1-6	TRBV5-5	ASSLDIDSPLH
TRBJ1-2	TRBV6-5	ASSSPTGGIYGYT
TRBJ2-7	TRBV28	ASGTDKYEQY
TRBJ1-2	TRBV20-1	SARDPGNYGYT
TRBJ1-4	TRBV7-6	ASSLAPPLETGEKLF
TRBJ1-5	TRBV20-1	SARDSSGYNQPQH
TRBJ2-3	TRBV28	ASLDRQTNTDTQY
TRBJ2-5	TRBV5-4	ASSLKFQETQY
TRBJ2-2	TRBV11-3	ASSDRITGELF
TRBJ2-1	TRBV6-1	ASGNLGLAAVNEQF
TRBJ1-6	TRBV3-1	ASSQGGTDNSPLH
TRBJ2-2	TRBV20-1	SARGEGTGDSGELF
TRBJ1-3	TRBV12-3/TRBV12-4	ASSLGAGQRSGNTIY
TRBJ2-1	TRBV20-1	SARGVYEQF
TRBJ2-2	TRBV7-9	ASRKNGGTGELF
TRBJ1-3	TRBV12-3/TRBV12-4	ASSPTTGGPNTIY
TRBJ2-2	TRBV3-1	ASSQTNTGELF
TRBJ1-5	TRBV20-1	SVTGQSDNQPQH